Following are 4 T cell receptor beta chains from one sample sequenced in a study of blood T cell repertoires in COVID-19. The method was immunoSEQ multiplex PCR; TCRdb's version includes in-frame clones alone and lacks a portion of them. Of around 230,000 clones in the sample, around 90% were seen once. What was sequenced was PBMCs or T cells enriched from blood (not recorded which). All receptors come from a woman under 40 who had recovered from COVID-19.

The chain has TRBV7-3 and TRBJ2-2; weak D call: TRBD1 (7 bases). Trimming took off 5 bases at V and 4 bases at J, with 17 bases between the two ends. Germline V gene sequence: CDR1 SGHTA, CDR2 FQGTGA. This CDR3 spans 16 amino acids. The CDR3, as DNA: TGTGCCAGCAGCCAACCGACAGGGCGGGGCACCGGGGAGCTGTTTTTT. Its protein product is CASSQPTGRGTGELFF.

V gene TRBV16 combines with J gene TRBJ1-1, with a tentative D call TRBD1 (6 bases). Germline CDR1 is KGHSY and CDR2 is FQNENV. The CDR3 loop spans 13 amino acids. Trimming stripped 7 bases from V and 1 base from J, with 10 bases between. CDR3 residues: CASKRTANTEAFF. The DNA for the CDR3 is TGTGCCAGCAAAAGGACAGCGAACACTGAAGCTTTCTTT.

V gene TRBV4-1 combines with J gene TRBJ1-1; 9 positions match TRBD1. The CDR3 is 17 residues long. CDR1 is MGHRA and CDR2 is YSYEKL in the germline V gene. V lost 3 bases to trimming and J lost 7 bases; unmatched junction nucleotides: 15. For the CDR3, the DNA is TGCGCCAGCAGCCAGGAGGGTAGGGGACAGGGATATGATGAAGCTTTCTTT. Its protein product is CASSQEGRGQGYDEAFF.

V gene TRBV4-2 combines with J gene TRBJ2-2; TRBD2 agrees at 8 bases. Germline CDR1 and CDR2: LGHNA and YNFKEQ. V was pared by 1 base and J by 1 base, with 2 bases of the junction left unmatched. The CDR3 covers 16 residues. The CDR3 loop reads CASSQGLAGNTGELFF. The CDR3 DNA is TGTGCCAGCAGCCAAGGCCTAGCGGGGAACACCGGGGAGCTGTTTTTT.